The 22 T cell receptor beta chains below come from one sample, sequenced in a study of T cells in Graves' hyperthyroidism and ophthalmopathy. It was RNA transcripts that yielded the amplified TCR beta CDR3 regions. The HTBI primer set drove a first-round RT-PCR of the TCR CDR3. One entry per CDR3 protein, called by TCRdb with MiXCR from the multiplex PCR reads. The top ten clones hold roughly a fifth of a sample with about 160,000 distinct CDR3 sequences, 8% to 9.5% of them seen once. Sequencing was done on a sample of blood. The receptor source for this set is a young woman with Graves' hyperthyroidism that later progressed to Graves' ophthalmopathy.

This clonotype has a count of ten or more. V is TRBV20-1 and J is TRBJ2-7; 11 positions agree with TRBD2. This CDR3 is 15 amino acids long. V trimming: 1 base; J trimming: 0 bases; junction bases outside the gene matches: 2. Germline CDR1 and CDR2: DFQATT and SNEGSKA (reference sequence). DNA for the CDR3: TGCAGTGCTAGAGCAACTAGCGGGAGCTCCTACGAGCAGTACTTC. Encoded protein: CSARATSGSSYEQYF.

This clonotype was counted many times. J is TRBJ2-7 and V is TRBV20-1; TRBD2 might be the D (5 bases). Looked up from germline, CDR1 is DFQATT and CDR2 is SNEGSKA (reference sequence). The CDR3 covers 13 residues. V was trimmed by 3 bases and J by 3 bases, leaving 12 bases between them. The CDR3 here is CSASRSGLYEQYF. Here the CDR3 DNA reads TGCAGTGCTAGCAGGTCAGGACTCTACGAGCAGTACTTC.

This chain connects TRBV7-8 to TRBJ2-3, with 12 bases fitting TRBD2. Germline CDR1 reads SGHVS; CDR2 reads FQNEAQ. This CDR3 is built from 16 residues. V lost 3 bases to trimming and J lost 5 bases; unmatched junction nucleotides: 6. CDR3 bases: TGTGCCAGCAGCTTGGAGTTGGGACTAGCGGGAGATACGCAGTATTTT. It is translated as CASSLELGLAGDTQYF.

This clonotype has a count of ten or more. The V gene is TRBV18, the J gene TRBJ2-2; TRBD2 agrees at 8 bases. Germline CDR1 and CDR2: KGHSH and LQKENI. This CDR3 is built from 17 residues. V shed 4 bases and J 0 bases; nucleotides not matched to a gene: 7. The CDR3 region has the DNA TGTGCCAGCTCACGGCCACTAGCGGAAGCGAACACCGGGGAGCTGTTTTTT. Its translation is CASSRPLAEANTGELFF.

This clonotype was seen many times. The genes are TRBV11-2 and TRBJ1-5; no clear D. The CDR3 has 14 residues. V was cut by 1 base and J by 1 base, with 5 bases left in between. CDR1 and CDR2 from the germline V gene are SGHAT and FQNNGV. The CDR3 coding sequence is TGTGCCAGCAGCTTAGGCGAGAGCAATCAGCCCCAGCATTTT. Translation gives CASSLGESNQPQHF.

This clonotype appeared many times. The chain has TRBV11-3 and TRBJ2-5; 12 nucleotides align to TRBD2. With 5 bases clipped from V and 0 bases from J, the junction kept 7 bases outside the gene matches. This CDR3 is built from 17 residues. Germline CDR1 reads SGHNT; CDR2 reads YENEEA. For the CDR3, the DNA is TGTGCCAGCAGCCAAAGTCGACTAGCGGGGGACCAAGAGACCCAGTACTTC. This gives the protein CASSQSRLAGDQETQYF. The entire variable domain, with the rest obtained from reference TRBV11-3 and TRBJ2-5, is as follows: EAGVVQSPRYKIIEKKQPVAFWCNPISGHNTLYWYLQNLGQGPELLIRYENEEAVDDSQLPKDRFSAERLKGVDSTLKIQPAELGDSAVYLCASSQSRLAGDQETQYFGPGTRLLVL.

There are many counts of this clonotype. V is TRBV27 and J is TRBJ2-1; 13 bases are a match to TRBD2. There are 17 residues in the CDR3. The ends lost 6 bases at V and 6 bases at J; junction bases unmatched: 11. CDR1 and CDR2 (germline): MNHEY, SMNVEV (reference sequence). DNA of the CDR3: TGTGCCAGCAGATCAACTCATGGGACTAGCGGGACCAATGAGCAGTTCTTC. This codes for CASRSTHGTSGTNEQFF.

There are many counts of this clonotype. The chain has TRBV12-3 or TRBV12-4 and TRBJ2-7; a weak D match, TRBD1 (9 bases). The CDR3 spans 17 residues. Trimming removed 6 bases at V and 5 bases at J, with 26 bases between. CDR3 protein: CASSLGGDRDWFDEQYF. Written as DNA, the CDR3 is TGTGCCAGCAGCCTCGGGGGGGACAGGGATTGGTTCGACGAGCAGTACTTC.

This clonotype was found many times. The chain links TRBV19 to TRBJ1-5, with unresolved D. V lost 5 bases and J lost 4, with 12 bases in between. This CDR3 region has 14 residues. Looked up from germline, CDR1 is LNHDA and CDR2 is SQIVND (reference sequence). The DNA for the CDR3 is TGTGCCAGTAGTCTTGGACGGGAGAATCAGCCCCAGCATTTT. As protein: CASSLGRENQPQHF.

This clonotype came up a few times. A much more abundant neighbour one base away suggests this may be a read error. The rearrangement links TRBV6-1 to TRBJ2-7; weak D call: TRBD2 (5 bases). Trimming removed 6 bases at V and 4 bases at J, with 19 bases between. Germline CDR1 and CDR2: MNHNS and SASEGT. This CDR3 contains 15 residues. CDR3 in amino acids: CASSPDRATRYEQYF. CDR3 in DNA: TGTGCCAGCAGCCCAGATCGGGCCACTAGATACGAGCAGTACTTC.

This clonotype has a count of ten or more. V gene TRBV3-1 combines with J gene TRBJ1-1; D gene ambiguous. V dropped 0 bases and J dropped 4 bases, with 15 bases sitting between them. The CDR3 is 16 residues long. The germline CDR1 and CDR2 sequences are LGHDT and YNNKEL (reference sequence). The CDR3 DNA follows: TGTGCCAGCAGCCAAGATCCTCTTGAGCGGGGCACTGAAGCTTTCTTT. As protein: CASSQDPLERGTEAFF.

This clonotype was observed at least ten times. V is TRBV7-3 and J is TRBJ2-1; D is ambiguous. CDR1 SGHTA and CDR2 FQGTGA come from the germline V gene. Trimming stripped 2 bases from V and 5 bases from J, with 7 bases between. This CDR3 comprises 13 residues. The CDR3 DNA is TGTGCCAGCAGCTTACTACCCGACAATGAGCAGTTCTTC. Translated, it gives CASSLLPDNEQFF.

This clonotype was recorded at least ten times. The V call is TRBV6-6, the J call TRBJ2-2, with D possibly matching TRBD1 (6 bases). Between the trimmed V and J ends, which lost 0 bases and 4 bases, there was a span of 27 bases. The germline gives CDR1 MNHNY, CDR2 SVGAGI (reference sequence). CDR3 length equals 21 residues. The CDR3 loop is CASSYSMALRLPGAATGELFF. The CDR3 bases are TGTGCCAGCAGTTACTCGATGGCTCTACGCCTGCCAGGGGCGGCCACCGGGGAGCTGTTTTTT.

This clonotype was recorded a few times. The chain couples TRBV7-9 to TRBJ2-2; TRBD2 agrees at 8 bases. V was clipped by 5 bases and J by 2 bases; unmatched bases: 13. The CDR3 is 18 residues long. Germline V CDR1 and CDR2: SEHNR, FQNEAQ (reference sequence). The CDR3 coding sequence is TGTGCCAGCAGCCCTCCGACGGTAGCGGGGCCTAACACCGGGGAGCTGTTTTTT. Translation: CASSPPTVAGPNTGELFF.

This clonotype came up many times. The chain employs TRBV7-9 and TRBJ2-1; 7 bases match TRBD1. This CDR3 spans 16 amino acids. Germline trimming cut 5 bases from V and 0 bases from J; bases unmatched to any gene: 7. In germline, CDR1 is SEHNR, CDR2 FQNEAQ (reference sequence). This CDR3 is CASSPGDRSSYNEQFF. As DNA, the CDR3 is TGTGCCAGCAGCCCAGGGGACAGAAGCTCCTACAATGAGCAGTTCTTC.

With respect to this clonotype: This may stem from a read error, because a much larger clone lies one nucleotide away. The rearrangement joins TRBV25-1 to TRBJ1-6; D is possibly TRBD1 (6 bases). This CDR3 region has 14 residues. Per germline, CDR1 MGHDK and CDR2 SYGVNS. The CDR3 is CASSPRGFNSPPHF. In DNA, the CDR3 is TGTGCCAGCTCCCCCAGGGGTTTTAATTCACCCCCCCACTTT.

This clonotype occurred many times. This chain uses TRBV7-8 with TRBJ1-3, with no clear D. CDR3 length equals 16 residues. The germline V gene has CDR1 SGHVS and CDR2 FQNEAQ. Trimming pared 1 base from V and 2 bases from J, leaving 12 bases between. CDR3 coding DNA: TGTGCCAGCAGCTTAGTCGGACGCATCGCTGGAAACACCATATATTTT. Translating it yields CASSLVGRIAGNTIYF.

This clonotype occurred many times. The genes are TRBV7-9 and TRBJ1-6; D is unclear. CDR3 length: 14 amino acids. The germline V gene encodes CDR1 SEHNR and CDR2 FQNEAQ (reference sequence). Between the trimmed V and J ends, which lost 2 bases and 13 bases, there was a span of 15 bases. The CDR3 DNA follows: TGTGCCAGCAGCTTATCCGCCGACGGTTCCCCCCTCCACTTT. It translates to CASSLSADGSPLHF. Filled out from reference TRBV7-9 and TRBJ1-6, the complete variable domain reads DTGVSQNPRHKITKRGQNVTFRCDPISEHNRLYWYRQTLGQGPEFLTYFQNEAQLEKSRLLSDRFSAERPKGSFSTLEIQRTEQGDSAMYLCASSLSADGSPLHFGNGTRLTVT.

This clonotype was observed at least ten times. V gene TRBV13 combines with J gene TRBJ1-5; 12 bases align to TRBD1. This CDR3 is 18 amino acids long. Unmatched junction bases numbered 6, after V lost 1 base and J lost 2 bases. CDR1 PRHDT and CDR2 FYEKMQ come from the germline V gene (reference sequence). The CDR3 spells CASSLEGQGAGGNQPQHF. The CDR3, as DNA: TGTGCCAGCAGCTTAGAGGGACAGGGGGCCGGTGGCAATCAGCCCCAGCATTTT.

About this clonotype itself: This could be a read error, since a much larger clone is one nucleotide away. CDR3 protein: CASSRQGSYCYTF. In nucleotides, the CDR3 is TGTGCCAGCAGTCGACAGGGGAGCTATTGCTACACCTTC. The chain couples TRBV6-2 or TRBV6-3 to TRBJ1-2; 8 bases agree with TRBD1. The CDR3 runs 13 residues. Germline loops: CDR1 MNHEY, CDR2 SVGEGT.

Many counts were recorded for this clonotype. The chain couples TRBV25-1 to TRBJ2-5; D may be TRBD2 (6 bases). The ends were cut back, 7 bases at V and 3 bases at J, with 15 bases in the middle. The CDR3 has 14 amino acids. Per the germline V gene, CDR1 is MGHDK and CDR2 is SYGVNS. CDR3 residues: CASTRTGVEETQYF. The DNA for the CDR3 is TGTGCCAGCACCCGGACGGGAGTAGAAGAGACCCAGTACTTC. Full variable domain (remainder filled in from reference TRBV25-1 and TRBJ2-5): EADIYQTPRYLVIGTGKKITLECSQTMGHDKMYWYQQDPGMELHLIHYSYGVNSTEKGDLSSESTVSRIRTEHFPLTLESARPSHTSQYLCASTRTGVEETQYFGPGTRLLVL.

In its sample, this clonotype was seen many times. This chain links TRBV20-1 with TRBJ2-1, with a weak D call TRBD2 (6 bases). This CDR3 comprises 14 residues. The V gene's germline CDR1 is DFQATT and CDR2 SNEGSKA (reference sequence). Trimming took 3 bases from V and 3 from J, leaving 12 bases between them. CDR3: CSASWGDGYNEQFF. CDR3 coding DNA: TGCAGTGCTAGCTGGGGGGATGGCTACAATGAGCAGTTCTTC.